This T cell receptor beta chain was obtained from a study of shared T cell receptors in the human thymus (dated by TCRdb to about 2021). The study in broad terms: The study investigated the way shared, self-reactive T-cell receptor alpha chains are produced in the human thymus.

Turning to this clone: It lacks a known antigen. Base quality data are lacking; no much larger clone is found one base away.

Receptor libraries were prepared by the immunoSEQ multiplex PCR assay. TCRdb's version of the immuneACCESS table is confined to in-frame rearrangements and falls short of the full clone set. An unresolved V gene accounts for under half of the shortfall where checked; the remainder is of unknown origin. This sample lists about 400,000 clones; approximately 95% were detected once. The ten largest clones represent about 0.02% of the sample. Sequenced material: thymocytes. This TCR was recovered from a human donor.

This receptor has the CDR3 CASSEAGLAVNIQYF. The bases are TGTGCCAGCAGTGAAGCTGGGCTAGCGGTAAACATTCAGTACTTC. The chain links TRBV2 with TRBJ2-4; 7 nucleotides in the junction match TRBD2. The CDR3 contains 15 residues, cysteine and phenylalanine counted. Solely the CDR3 DNA is kept, with 45 bases framed from the first base. Trimming removed 0 bases from V and 6 bases from J; the gene matches leave 5 bases unexplained. CDR1 and CDR2, per the germline V gene, are SNHLY and FYNNEI.